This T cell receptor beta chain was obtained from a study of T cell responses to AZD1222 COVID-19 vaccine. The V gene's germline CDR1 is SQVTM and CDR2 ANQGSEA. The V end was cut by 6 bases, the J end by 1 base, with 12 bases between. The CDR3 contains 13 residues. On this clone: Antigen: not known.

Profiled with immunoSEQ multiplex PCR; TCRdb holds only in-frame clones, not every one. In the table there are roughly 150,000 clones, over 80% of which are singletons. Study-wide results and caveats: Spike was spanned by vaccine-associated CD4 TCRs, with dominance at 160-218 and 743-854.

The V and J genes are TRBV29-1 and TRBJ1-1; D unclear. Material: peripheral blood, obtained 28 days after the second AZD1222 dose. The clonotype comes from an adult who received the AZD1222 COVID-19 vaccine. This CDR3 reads CSVSIWRNTEAFF. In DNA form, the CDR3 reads TGCAGCGTAAGTATATGGAGGAACACTGAAGCTTTCTTT.